The rows below give T cell receptor beta chains drawn from one sample of a study of shared T cell receptors in the human thymus. Sequencing used immunoSEQ multiplex PCR; TCRdb keeps in-frame clones, though not all of them. The table includes 600,000 or so clones, more than 70% detected once. This sample was also put to use in a study of human thymus T cells.

The sequenced material came from thymocytes. Receptor source: a boy under two years old with a congenital heart defect. CDR3s leave out the opening cysteine and the closing phenylalanine or tryptophan.

V	J	length	CDR3
TRBV27	TRBJ2-7	13	ASKFRTSGSYEQY
TRBV28	TRBJ1-6	14	ASRNRIGSYNSPLH
TRBV18	TRBJ2-2	14	ASSPRQGGGSGELF
TRBV5-4	TRBJ2-7	12	ASSSTGTGGEQY
TRBV28	TRBJ2-1	18	ASSFTSTVLEGALTDEQF
TRBV25-1	TRBJ2-5	13	ASSEPQGAQETQY
TRBV19	TRBJ1-1	12	ASSIRGQGRIAF
TRBV30	TRBJ1-5	13	AWSVHQGATRPQH
TRBV12-5	TRBJ2-7	14	ASGLVRGRGTYEQY
TRBV30	TRBJ1-2	11	AWSVLPGNGYT
TRBV5-6	TRBJ2-7	11	ASSGLAAYEQY
TRBV11-3	TRBJ2-1	16	ASSLGEGTSGMYNEQF
TRBV5-1	TRBJ2-1	14	ASSLGTSGGLNEQF
TRBV5-4	TRBJ2-2	12	ASSLAHGTGELF
TRBV27	TRBJ2-2	18	ASSSKTGTGGGTDTGELF
TRBV15	TRBJ2-7	14	ATSRGGYRVPYEQY
TRBV6-5	TRBJ1-2	11	ASRTHREGGYT
TRBV21-1	TRBJ2-7	11	ASSNRVPYEQY
TRBV5-1	TRBJ2-3	18	ASSSGTGDYSPLRTDTQY
TRBV19	TRBJ2-1	15	ASSIDHRTEVYNEQF
TRBV6-5	TRBJ1-2	13	ASSLRTGKGYGYT
TRBV7-8	TRBJ2-7	15	ASSLGEDQPTVYEQY
TRBV27	TRBJ2-3	14	ASSFWSGDRTDTQY
TRBV19	TRBJ1-5	14	ASSHPDTSSNQPQH
TRBV12-5	TRBJ2-3	14	ASGLLGGRGADTQY
TRBV4-3	TRBJ1-2	14	ASSQEVRGINYGYT
TRBV27	TRBJ1-6	11	ASRYSNNSPLH
TRBV18	TRBJ2-2	13	ASSAEVSNTGELF
TRBV28	TRBJ1-1	16	ASTCWDRGRIQNTEAF
TRBV27	TRBJ1-6	15	ASSPSPRTVPSSPLH
TRBV14	TRBJ1-2	12	ASSPRDRGGGYT
TRBV6-6	TRBJ2-7	14	ASSYEEGRPTYEQY
TRBV5-1	TRBJ2-7	15	ASSLEDSYVGIYEQY
TRBV10-3	TRBJ2-7	12	AISESGQVYEQY
TRBV7-9	TRBJ1-2	13	ASRGWTGPNYGYT
TRBV30	TRBJ2-7	15	AWSVALLSGKVYEQY
TRBV15	TRBJ1-1	14	ATSTGDRDLNTEAF
TRBV27	TRBJ2-2	9	ASSTVGELF
TRBV29-1	TRBJ1-2	13	SSRDREELYYGYT
TRBV4-3	TRBJ1-1	13	ASSQGQGARTEAF